This is a list of T cell receptor beta chains from one sample in a study of cytomegalovirus exposure and HLA in healthy donors. The method was immunoSEQ multiplex PCR; TCRdb's version includes in-frame clones alone and lacks a portion of them. Of approximately 300,000 clones listed, roughly 89% are singletons. The sequenced material came from PBMCs. These receptor sequences come from a woman in her late teens or twenties in good health and CMV-seronegative. CDR3s include the opening cysteine and the closing phenylalanine or tryptophan. Fields, in order: clone size, J gene, D gene, V gene, CDR3 DNA, CDR3 protein. D genes are given only for firm matches. A row's size may be missing; if present it is once, few, many or a size class.

abundance: NA
j_gene: TRBJ2-1
d_gene: TRBD2
v_gene: TRBV4-3
CDR3nt: TGCGCCAGCAGCCAAGAAATTAGCGGGAGACGATTAGGCTCCTACAATGAGCAGTTCTTC
CDR3aa: CASSQEISGRRLGSYNEQFF

abundance: NA
j_gene: TRBJ2-3
d_gene: TRBD2
v_gene: TRBV27
CDR3nt: TGTGCCAGCAGCCGGGGGGTGGGAGTGCCCCCTAGCACAGATACGCAGTATTTT
CDR3aa: CASSRGVGVPPSTDTQYF

abundance: NA
j_gene: TRBJ1-2
d_gene: TRBD1
v_gene: TRBV7-2
CDR3nt: TGTGCCAGCAGCCCCTCGGCAGGGGGCTATGGCTACACCTTC
CDR3aa: CASSPSAGGYGYTF

abundance: NA
j_gene: TRBJ2-2
d_gene: NA
v_gene: TRBV5-4
CDR3nt: TGTGCCAGCAGCACAATTTCCGGGGAGCTGTTTTTT
CDR3aa: CASSTISGELFF

abundance: NA
j_gene: TRBJ2-4
d_gene: TRBD2
v_gene: TRBV14
CDR3nt: TGTGCCAGCAGCCAAGATCTTTTGTCTAGCGGAAACATTCAGTACTTC
CDR3aa: CASSQDLLSSGNIQYF

abundance: few
j_gene: TRBJ1-5
d_gene: TRBD1
v_gene: TRBV25-1
CDR3nt: TGTGCCAGCAGTGGAAACAGGGGAAAGCCCCAGCATTTT
CDR3aa: CASSGNRGKPQHF

abundance: NA
j_gene: TRBJ2-5
d_gene: TRBD1
v_gene: TRBV10-3
CDR3nt: TGTGCCATCAGTCCCGGGACAGGGTTTTTAGAGACCCAGTACTTC
CDR3aa: CAISPGTGFLETQYF

abundance: NA
j_gene: TRBJ1-1
d_gene: NA
v_gene: TRBV6-1
CDR3nt: TGTGCCAGTAGACCAGGGCCGGTCATGAACACTGAAGCTTTCTTT
CDR3aa: CASRPGPVMNTEAFF

abundance: once
j_gene: TRBJ2-3
d_gene: TRBD1
v_gene: TRBV7-3
CDR3nt: TGTGCCAGCAGCTTAACCGGGACAGTTTCCCGGGGAGATACGCAGTATTTT
CDR3aa: CASSLTGTVSRGDTQYF

abundance: NA
j_gene: TRBJ2-1
d_gene: TRBD2
v_gene: TRBV28
CDR3nt: TGTGCCAGCAGTTCACCGTGGGAGGGGATCAACTACAATGAGCAGTTCTTC
CDR3aa: CASSSPWEGINYNEQFF

abundance: NA
j_gene: TRBJ2-1
d_gene: NA
v_gene: TRBV2
CDR3nt: TGTGCCAGCAGTGCGGGACTCAATGAGCAGTTCTTC
CDR3aa: CASSAGLNEQFF

abundance: NA
j_gene: TRBJ1-1
d_gene: TRBD1
v_gene: TRBV5-5
CDR3nt: TGTGCCAGCAGCCTTCAGGGGGACACTGAAGCTTTCTTT
CDR3aa: CASSLQGDTEAFF

abundance: NA
j_gene: TRBJ1-2
d_gene: TRBD1
v_gene: TRBV7-3
CDR3nt: TGTGCCAGCAGCTTAGCGGGACAGGGCTATGGCTACACCTTC
CDR3aa: CASSLAGQGYGYTF

abundance: once
j_gene: TRBJ2-1
d_gene: TRBD2
v_gene: TRBV6-1
CDR3nt: TGTGCCAGCAGATCAAGCGGGAACGCCTACAATGAGCAGTTCTTC
CDR3aa: CASRSSGNAYNEQFF

abundance: NA
j_gene: TRBJ2-3
d_gene: NA
v_gene: TRBV10-3
CDR3nt: TGTGCCATCCGAATGCTAGCTACTAGCACAGATACGCAGTATTTT
CDR3aa: CAIRMLATSTDTQYF

abundance: NA
j_gene: TRBJ2-2
d_gene: TRBD1
v_gene: TRBV7-2
CDR3nt: TGTGCCAGCAGCGAGACTCGGGACAGCCTGTTTTTT
CDR3aa: CASSETRDSLFF

abundance: NA
j_gene: TRBJ2-7
d_gene: NA
v_gene: TRBV5-4
CDR3nt: TGTGCCAGCAGCTTGGCCGGTGGGCGGGTTTCCTACGAGCAGTACTTC
CDR3aa: CASSLAGGRVSYEQYF

abundance: NA
j_gene: TRBJ2-3
d_gene: TRBD2
v_gene: TRBV6-4
CDR3nt: TGTGCCAGCAGTGTAGTAGCGGGAGATACGCAGTATTTT
CDR3aa: CASSVVAGDTQYF

abundance: NA
j_gene: TRBJ2-3
d_gene: TRBD1
v_gene: TRBV27
CDR3nt: TGTGCCAGCAGTTCGACAGGGGGTAGCACAGATACGCAGTATTTT
CDR3aa: CASSSTGGSTDTQYF

abundance: NA
j_gene: TRBJ2-5
d_gene: TRBD2
v_gene: TRBV9
CDR3nt: TGTGCCAGCAGCGGAGGACTAGCGGGAGGGGAGACCCAGTACTTC
CDR3aa: CASSGGLAGGETQYF

abundance: NA
j_gene: TRBJ1-2
d_gene: TRBD1
v_gene: TRBV6-6
CDR3nt: TGTGCCAGCAGCCCCGGGACAGGGGCGGGCTACACCTTC
CDR3aa: CASSPGTGAGYTF

abundance: NA
j_gene: TRBJ2-3
d_gene: TRBD2
v_gene: TRBV4-3
CDR3nt: TGCGCCAGCAGCCAAGCGGAGCTAGCGGGAGGACCGAGGGTCGTGGCAGATACGCAGTATTTT
CDR3aa: CASSQAELAGGPRVVADTQYF

abundance: NA
j_gene: TRBJ2-3
d_gene: TRBD1
v_gene: TRBV29-1
CDR3nt: TGCAGCGCCTTGGGACAGGGGAGCACAGATACGCAGTATTTT
CDR3aa: CSALGQGSTDTQYF

abundance: once
j_gene: TRBJ2-1
d_gene: NA
v_gene: TRBV18
CDR3nt: TGTGCCAGCTCACCCCAGCAGGGGTCTAATGAGCAGTTCTTC
CDR3aa: CASSPQQGSNEQFF

abundance: NA
j_gene: TRBJ1-5
d_gene: NA
v_gene: TRBV6-5
CDR3nt: TGTGCCAGCAGTTACGGGGAGGGGAATCAGCCCCAGCATTTT
CDR3aa: CASSYGEGNQPQHF

abundance: NA
j_gene: TRBJ2-5
d_gene: NA
v_gene: TRBV10-3
CDR3nt: TGTGCCATCAATACAGGGTTTCAAGAGACCCAGTACTTC
CDR3aa: CAINTGFQETQYF

abundance: NA
j_gene: TRBJ2-1
d_gene: NA
v_gene: TRBV27
CDR3nt: TGTGCCAGCAGTTTTAGGCGGGGTACCCCCGTGGGGCAGTTCTTC
CDR3aa: CASSFRRGTPVGQFF

abundance: NA
j_gene: TRBJ2-1
d_gene: TRBD2
v_gene: TRBV7-2
CDR3nt: TGTGCCAGCAGCTTACCCCCGGGACTAGCTATCAATGAGCAGTTCTTC
CDR3aa: CASSLPPGLAINEQFF

abundance: NA
j_gene: TRBJ2-3
d_gene: TRBD2
v_gene: TRBV7-6
CDR3nt: TGTGCCAGCAGTGGGGGACTAGCATTAGATACGCAGTATTTT
CDR3aa: CASSGGLALDTQYF

abundance: NA
j_gene: TRBJ2-3
d_gene: TRBD2
v_gene: TRBV29-1
CDR3nt: TGCAGCGTTGAGTTAGCGGGGAGCACAGATACGCAGTATTTT
CDR3aa: CSVELAGSTDTQYF

abundance: once
j_gene: TRBJ2-1
d_gene: TRBD2
v_gene: TRBV28
CDR3nt: TGTGCCAGCAGTTCCCCAGCGGGAGGGCCCGATGAGCAGTTCTTC
CDR3aa: CASSSPAGGPDEQFF

abundance: once
j_gene: TRBJ2-7
d_gene: NA
v_gene: TRBV7-8
CDR3nt: TGTGCCAGCAGCTTAGGCCCGGAAGGTACTAGGAACGAGCAGTACTTC
CDR3aa: CASSLGPEGTRNEQYF

abundance: NA
j_gene: TRBJ1-2
d_gene: NA
v_gene: TRBV5-4
CDR3nt: TGTGCCAGCAGCTTGGGAGGCAGGGTGGCCCAAAACTATGGCTACACCTTC
CDR3aa: CASSLGGRVAQNYGYTF

abundance: NA
j_gene: TRBJ2-7
d_gene: TRBD2
v_gene: TRBV25-1
CDR3nt: TGTGCCAGCAGGGGGACTAGCGGAGAGTACGAGCAGTACTTC
CDR3aa: CASRGTSGEYEQYF

abundance: NA
j_gene: TRBJ2-7
d_gene: TRBD1
v_gene: TRBV4-1
CDR3nt: TGCGCCAGCAGCCAAGACTCACTGAAAGGACAGGGGCTACCCTACGAGCAGTACTTC
CDR3aa: CASSQDSLKGQGLPYEQYF

abundance: NA
j_gene: TRBJ2-7
d_gene: TRBD2
v_gene: TRBV4-3
CDR3nt: TGCGCCAGCAGCCAAGATACTAGCGGGTTCTCCTACGAGCAGTACTTC
CDR3aa: CASSQDTSGFSYEQYF

abundance: NA
j_gene: TRBJ1-1
d_gene: NA
v_gene: TRBV20-1
CDR3nt: TGCAGTGCTATCTTGACTGAAGCTTTCTTT
CDR3aa: CSAILTEAFF

abundance: NA
j_gene: TRBJ2-2
d_gene: TRBD1
v_gene: TRBV9
CDR3nt: TGTGCCAGCAGCACTGGGACAGGGGATGCCGGGGAGCTGTTTTTT
CDR3aa: CASSTGTGDAGELFF

abundance: NA
j_gene: TRBJ2-7
d_gene: NA
v_gene: TRBV19
CDR3nt: TGTGCCAGTAGTATGGACATACCCTCCTACGAGCAGTACTTC
CDR3aa: CASSMDIPSYEQYF

abundance: NA
j_gene: TRBJ2-1
d_gene: TRBD2
v_gene: TRBV7-3
CDR3nt: TGTGCCAGCAGCCAACTAGCGGAGGCCTTGGATGAGCAGTTCTTC
CDR3aa: CASSQLAEALDEQFF

abundance: few
j_gene: TRBJ1-2
d_gene: TRBD1
v_gene: TRBV4-2
CDR3nt: TGTGCCAGCAGCCAAGGGGGGACAGTTCCATATGGCTACACCTTC
CDR3aa: CASSQGGTVPYGYTF

abundance: NA
j_gene: TRBJ2-7
d_gene: TRBD1
v_gene: TRBV6-5
CDR3nt: TGTGCCAGCAGCCCAACCGGGACAGGCTCCTACGAGCAGTACTTC
CDR3aa: CASSPTGTGSYEQYF

abundance: NA
j_gene: TRBJ2-2
d_gene: NA
v_gene: TRBV29-1
CDR3nt: TGCAGCGTCCCGGGGGGCAACACCGGGGAGCTGTTTTTT
CDR3aa: CSVPGGNTGELFF

abundance: NA
j_gene: TRBJ1-1
d_gene: NA
v_gene: TRBV5-1
CDR3nt: TGCGCCAGCAGTAGTCAGGGGTGGGACACTGAAGCTTTCTTT
CDR3aa: CASSSQGWDTEAFF

abundance: NA
j_gene: TRBJ1-2
d_gene: NA
v_gene: TRBV28
CDR3nt: TGTGCCAGCAGTTCGGGGGTCGGCTATGGCTACACCTTC
CDR3aa: CASSSGVGYGYTF

abundance: NA
j_gene: TRBJ2-3
d_gene: TRBD2
v_gene: TRBV27
CDR3nt: TGTGCCAGCAGTGGGGTAGCGGGAGTACCAGATACGCAGTATTTT
CDR3aa: CASSGVAGVPDTQYF

abundance: NA
j_gene: TRBJ2-5
d_gene: NA
v_gene: TRBV25-1
CDR3nt: TGTGCCAGCAGTGAAATACAGGCGGTGGGGCAAGAGACCCAGTACTTC
CDR3aa: CASSEIQAVGQETQYF

abundance: NA
j_gene: TRBJ2-3
d_gene: TRBD2
v_gene: TRBV4-2
CDR3nt: TGTGCCAGCAGCCAGGCAACACTAGCGGGAGAGGCCGATACGCAGTATTTT
CDR3aa: CASSQATLAGEADTQYF

abundance: NA
j_gene: TRBJ2-2
d_gene: TRBD2
v_gene: TRBV4-3
CDR3nt: TGCGCCAGCAGCCAAGATACTAGCGGGAATGGCGGGGAGCTGTTTTTT
CDR3aa: CASSQDTSGNGGELFF

abundance: NA
j_gene: TRBJ2-2
d_gene: NA
v_gene: TRBV18
CDR3nt: TGTGCCAGCTCTCCCGACAGGAACCCCGGGGAGCTGTTTTTT
CDR3aa: CASSPDRNPGELFF

abundance: NA
j_gene: TRBJ2-7
d_gene: TRBD1
v_gene: TRBV11-3
CDR3nt: TGTGCCAGCAGCCGGGGACAGGGGATCTACGAGCAGTACTTC
CDR3aa: CASSRGQGIYEQYF

abundance: NA
j_gene: TRBJ2-7
d_gene: TRBD1
v_gene: TRBV10-3
CDR3nt: TGTGCCATCAGCGCGACAGGGGGCTACGAGCAGTACTTC
CDR3aa: CAISATGGYEQYF

abundance: NA
j_gene: TRBJ2-7
d_gene: TRBD2
v_gene: TRBV6-5
CDR3nt: TGTGCCAGCAGTTACGTACTAGCGGGGGGCGAGCAGTACTTC
CDR3aa: CASSYVLAGGEQYF

abundance: NA
j_gene: TRBJ2-1
d_gene: NA
v_gene: TRBV2
CDR3nt: TGTGCCAGCAGGACCTCGGGGAATGAGCAGTTCTTC
CDR3aa: CASRTSGNEQFF

abundance: NA
j_gene: TRBJ2-3
d_gene: TRBD2
v_gene: TRBV5-1
CDR3nt: TGCGCCAGCAGCTTGGAGCGGGAGTATAGTACAGATACGCAGTATTTT
CDR3aa: CASSLEREYSTDTQYF

abundance: NA
j_gene: TRBJ2-7
d_gene: NA
v_gene: TRBV7-2
CDR3nt: TGTGCCAGCAGCTTAGGAGCGGAGGCCTACGAGCAGTACTTC
CDR3aa: CASSLGAEAYEQYF

abundance: NA
j_gene: TRBJ2-7
d_gene: TRBD2
v_gene: TRBV4-2
CDR3nt: TGTGCCAGCAGCCAAGAGCAGGGAGCGGGAGTTTCCGAGCAGTACTTC
CDR3aa: CASSQEQGAGVSEQYF

abundance: NA
j_gene: TRBJ2-1
d_gene: TRBD2
v_gene: TRBV6-5
CDR3nt: TGTGCCAGCAGTTACGGGGAGGGAGGCCACCGTTGGTTCTTC
CDR3aa: CASSYGEGGHRWFF

abundance: NA
j_gene: TRBJ1-2
d_gene: NA
v_gene: TRBV4-1
CDR3nt: TGCGCCAGCAGCCAAGATATGATAGGGGTCTATGGCTACACCTTC
CDR3aa: CASSQDMIGVYGYTF

abundance: NA
j_gene: TRBJ2-2
d_gene: NA
v_gene: TRBV9
CDR3nt: TGTGCCAGCAGCTCCGGTAACACCGGGGAGCTGTTTTTT
CDR3aa: CASSSGNTGELFF